A single T cell receptor (beta chain) is shown here with its context. Its matching antigen is unknown. The source of the sample is a study of identical twins. Study outcomes and limitations: Reduced insertions were recorded for abundant cord blood beta clonotypes, with no such pattern in memory repertoires. Out-of-frame beta chain sequences displayed weaker excess sharing between twins. Instead of following the same donors, the conclusions were based on cross-sectional statistical analysis.

Trimming pared 5 bases from V and 0 bases from J, leaving 11 bases between. From germline, CDR1 is SGHTS and CDR2 YDEGEE. This CDR3 spans 14 amino acids. cDNA molecules carried unique molecular identifiers, and template switching added a universal primer site. TCRdb reprocessed the 5' RACE reads via MiXCR and lists one record per CDR3 protein. The table has 550,000 to 800,000 distinct CDR3 sequences, about 7.6% seen once. The same sample was also studied in work on yellow fever vaccine responses in identical twins.

The receptor was isolated from a woman younger than 35 in good health. Sequencing was performed on PBMCs. This chain joins TRBV5-8 and TRBJ2-5, with D possibly being TRBD2 (6 bases). The CDR3 DNA follows: TGTGCCAGCAGTCGTCGGGAGAACCAAGAGACCCAGTACTTC. Translated, it gives CASSRRENQETQYF.